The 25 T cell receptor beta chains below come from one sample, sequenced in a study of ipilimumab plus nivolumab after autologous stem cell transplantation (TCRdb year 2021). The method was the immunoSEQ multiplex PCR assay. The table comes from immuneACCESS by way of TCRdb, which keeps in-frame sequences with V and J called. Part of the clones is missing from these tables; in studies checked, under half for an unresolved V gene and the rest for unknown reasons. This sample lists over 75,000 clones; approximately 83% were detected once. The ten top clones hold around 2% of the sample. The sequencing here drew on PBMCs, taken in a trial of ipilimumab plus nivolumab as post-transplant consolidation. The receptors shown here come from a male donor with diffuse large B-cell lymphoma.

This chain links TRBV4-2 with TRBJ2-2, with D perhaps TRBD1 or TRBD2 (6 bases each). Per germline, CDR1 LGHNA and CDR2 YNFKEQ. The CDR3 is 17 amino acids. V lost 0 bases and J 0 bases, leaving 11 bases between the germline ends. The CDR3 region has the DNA TGTGCCAGCAGCCAAGATCGGGGGACAACGAACACCGGGGAGCTGTTTTTT. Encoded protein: CASSQDRGTTNTGELFF.

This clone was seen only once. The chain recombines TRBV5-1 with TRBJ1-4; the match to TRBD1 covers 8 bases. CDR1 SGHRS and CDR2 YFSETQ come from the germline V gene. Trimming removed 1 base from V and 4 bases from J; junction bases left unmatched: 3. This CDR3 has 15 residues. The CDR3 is CASSLQGQVNEKLFF. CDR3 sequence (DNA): TGCGCCAGCAGCTTGCAGGGACAGGTTAATGAAAAACTGTTTTTT.

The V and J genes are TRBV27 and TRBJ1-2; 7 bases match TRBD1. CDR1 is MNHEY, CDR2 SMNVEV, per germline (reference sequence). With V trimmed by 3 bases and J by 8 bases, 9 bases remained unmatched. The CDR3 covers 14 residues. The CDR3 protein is CASSLTGLIAGYTF. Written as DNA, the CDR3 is TGTGCCAGCAGTTTGACAGGGCTCATAGCGGGCTACACCTTC.

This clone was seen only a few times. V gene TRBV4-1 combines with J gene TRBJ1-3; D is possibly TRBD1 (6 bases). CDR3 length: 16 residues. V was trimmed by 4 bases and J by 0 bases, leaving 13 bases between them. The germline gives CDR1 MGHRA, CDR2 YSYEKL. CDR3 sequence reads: CASSREQGTSGNTIYF. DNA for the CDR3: TGCGCCAGCAGCCGGGAACAGGGTACCTCTGGAAACACCATATATTTT.

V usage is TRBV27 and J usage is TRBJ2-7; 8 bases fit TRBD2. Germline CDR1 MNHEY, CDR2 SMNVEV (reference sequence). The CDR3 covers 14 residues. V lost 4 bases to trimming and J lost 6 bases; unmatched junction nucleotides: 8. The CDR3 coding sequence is TGTGCCAGCAGTTCAACCGGACTAGCCCGCGAGCAGTACTTC. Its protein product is CASSSTGLAREQYF.

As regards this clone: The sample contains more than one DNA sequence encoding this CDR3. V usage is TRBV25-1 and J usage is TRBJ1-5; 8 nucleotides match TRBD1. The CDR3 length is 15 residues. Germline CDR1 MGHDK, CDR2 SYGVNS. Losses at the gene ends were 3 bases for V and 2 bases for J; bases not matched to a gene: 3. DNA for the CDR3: TGTGCCAGCAGTGACAGGGGGCTAGGCAATCAGCCCCAGCATTTT. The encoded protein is CASSDRGLGNQPQHF.

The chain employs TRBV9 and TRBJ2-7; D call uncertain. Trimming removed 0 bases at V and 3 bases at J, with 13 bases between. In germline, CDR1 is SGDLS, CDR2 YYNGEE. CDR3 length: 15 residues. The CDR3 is CASSVAHGPSYEQYF. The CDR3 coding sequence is TGTGCCAGCAGCGTAGCTCACGGACCTAGCTACGAGCAGTACTTC. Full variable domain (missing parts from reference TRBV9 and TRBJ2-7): DSGVTQTPKHLITATGQRVTLRCSPRSGDLSVYWYQQSLDQGLQFLIQYYNGEERAKGNILERFSAQQFPDLHSELNLSSLELGDSALYFCASSVAHGPSYEQYFGPGTRLTVT.

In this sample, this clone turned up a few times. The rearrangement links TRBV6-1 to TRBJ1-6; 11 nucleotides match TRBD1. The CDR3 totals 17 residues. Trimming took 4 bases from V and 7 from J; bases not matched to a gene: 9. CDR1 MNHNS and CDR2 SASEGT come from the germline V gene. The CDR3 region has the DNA TGTGCCAGCAGTGCCTCAGGGACAGGGGGTGGAAATTCACCCCTCCACTTT. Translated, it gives CASSASGTGGGNSPLHF.

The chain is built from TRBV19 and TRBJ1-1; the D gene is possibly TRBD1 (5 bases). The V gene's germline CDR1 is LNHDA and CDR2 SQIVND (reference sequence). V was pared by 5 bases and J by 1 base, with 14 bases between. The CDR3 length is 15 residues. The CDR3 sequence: CASSAGRGRNTEAFF. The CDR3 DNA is TGTGCCAGTAGTGCCGGTAGGGGAAGGAACACTGAAGCTTTCTTT.

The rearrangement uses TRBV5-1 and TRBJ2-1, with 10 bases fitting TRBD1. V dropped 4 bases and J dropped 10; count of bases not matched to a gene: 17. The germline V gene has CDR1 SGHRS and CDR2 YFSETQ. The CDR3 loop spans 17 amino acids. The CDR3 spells CASSPATIGQGGREQFF. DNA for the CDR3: TGCGCCAGCAGCCCCGCCACGATTGGACAGGGGGGCCGGGAGCAGTTCTTC.

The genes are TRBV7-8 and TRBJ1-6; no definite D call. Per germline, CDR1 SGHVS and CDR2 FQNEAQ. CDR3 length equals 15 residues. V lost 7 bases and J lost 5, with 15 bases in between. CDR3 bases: TGTGCCAGCACCCTCACCTGGGCTAATAATTCACCCCTCCACTTT. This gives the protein CASTLTWANNSPLHF.

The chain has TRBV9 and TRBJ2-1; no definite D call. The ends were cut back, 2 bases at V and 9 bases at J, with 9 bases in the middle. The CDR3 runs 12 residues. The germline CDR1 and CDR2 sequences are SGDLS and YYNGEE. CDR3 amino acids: CASSVLTSEQFF. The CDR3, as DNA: TGTGCCAGCAGCGTGCTTACAAGTGAGCAGTTCTTC.

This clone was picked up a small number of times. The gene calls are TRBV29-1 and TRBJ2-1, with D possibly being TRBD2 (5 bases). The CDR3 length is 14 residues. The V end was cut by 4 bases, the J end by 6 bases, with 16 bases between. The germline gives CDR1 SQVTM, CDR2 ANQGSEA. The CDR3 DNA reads TGCAGCGTTGTCCGGCCAGGTGAGGGCAATGAGCAGTTCTTC. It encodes CSVVRPGEGNEQFF.

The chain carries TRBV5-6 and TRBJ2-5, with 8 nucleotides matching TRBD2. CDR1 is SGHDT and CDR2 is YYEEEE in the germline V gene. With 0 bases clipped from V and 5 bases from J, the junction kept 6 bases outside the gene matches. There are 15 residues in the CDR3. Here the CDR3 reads CASSLAYGGAETQYF. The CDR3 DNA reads TGTGCCAGCAGCTTGGCGTACGGGGGGGCTGAGACCCAGTACTTC.

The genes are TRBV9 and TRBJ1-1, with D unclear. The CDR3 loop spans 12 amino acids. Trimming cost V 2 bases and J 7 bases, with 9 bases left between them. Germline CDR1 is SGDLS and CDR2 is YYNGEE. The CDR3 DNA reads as TGTGCCAGCAGCGTCGATAAGGGTGAAGCTTTCTTT. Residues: CASSVDKGEAFF. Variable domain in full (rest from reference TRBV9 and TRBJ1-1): DSGVTQTPKHLITATGQRVTLRCSPRSGDLSVYWYQQSLDQGLQFLIQYYNGEERAKGNILERFSAQQFPDLHSELNLSSLELGDSALYFCASSVDKGEAFFGQGTRLTVV.

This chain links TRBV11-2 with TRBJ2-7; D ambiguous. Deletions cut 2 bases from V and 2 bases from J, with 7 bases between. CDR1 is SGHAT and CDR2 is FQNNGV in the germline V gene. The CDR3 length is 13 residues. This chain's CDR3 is CASSLPGPYEQYF. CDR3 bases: TGTGCCAGCAGCTTACCAGGCCCCTACGAGCAGTACTTC.

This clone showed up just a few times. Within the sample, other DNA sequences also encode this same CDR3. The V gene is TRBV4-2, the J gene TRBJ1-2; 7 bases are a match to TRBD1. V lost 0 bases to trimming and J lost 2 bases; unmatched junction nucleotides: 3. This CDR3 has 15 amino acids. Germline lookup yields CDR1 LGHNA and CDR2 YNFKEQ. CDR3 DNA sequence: TGTGCCAGCAGCCAAGAGGGCAGGGGGAACTATGGCTACACCTTC. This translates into CASSQEGRGNYGYTF.

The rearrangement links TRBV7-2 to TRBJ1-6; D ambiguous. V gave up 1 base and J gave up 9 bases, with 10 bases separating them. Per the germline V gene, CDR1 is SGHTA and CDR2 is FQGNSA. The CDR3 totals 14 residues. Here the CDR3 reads CASSLGERISPLHF. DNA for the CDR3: TGTGCCAGCAGCTTAGGCGAGAGGATTTCACCCCTCCACTTT.

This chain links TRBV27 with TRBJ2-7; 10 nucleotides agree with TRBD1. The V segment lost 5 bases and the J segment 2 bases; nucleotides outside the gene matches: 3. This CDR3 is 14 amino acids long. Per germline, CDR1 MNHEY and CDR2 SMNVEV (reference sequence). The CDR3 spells CASSRQGATYEQYF. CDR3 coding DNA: TGTGCCAGCAGTAGACAGGGGGCTACCTACGAGCAGTACTTC.

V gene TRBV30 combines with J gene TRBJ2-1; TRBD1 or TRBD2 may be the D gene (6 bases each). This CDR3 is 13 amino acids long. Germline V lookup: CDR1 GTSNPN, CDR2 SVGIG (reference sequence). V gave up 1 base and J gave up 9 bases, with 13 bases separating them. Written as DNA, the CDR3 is TGTGCCTGGAGTGGGATAGGGGGGATTGAGCAGTTCTTC. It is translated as CAWSGIGGIEQFF.

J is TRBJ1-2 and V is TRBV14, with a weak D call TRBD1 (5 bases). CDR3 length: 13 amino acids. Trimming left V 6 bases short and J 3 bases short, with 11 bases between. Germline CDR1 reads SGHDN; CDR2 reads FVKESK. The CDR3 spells CASSSDTYYGYTF. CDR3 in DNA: TGTGCCAGCAGTTCGGACACCTACTATGGCTACACCTTC.

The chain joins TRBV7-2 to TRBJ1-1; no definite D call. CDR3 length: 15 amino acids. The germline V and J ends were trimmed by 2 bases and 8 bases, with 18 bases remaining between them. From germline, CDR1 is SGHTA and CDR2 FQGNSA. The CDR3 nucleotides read TGTGCCAGCAGCTTATCCCGCGCGTGGGAACTAGAAGCTTTCTTT. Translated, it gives CASSLSRAWELEAFF.

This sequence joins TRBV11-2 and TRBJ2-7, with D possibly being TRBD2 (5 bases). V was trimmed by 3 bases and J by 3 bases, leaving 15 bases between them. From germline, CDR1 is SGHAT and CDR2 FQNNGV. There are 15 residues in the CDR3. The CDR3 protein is CASSFKPGEIYEQYF. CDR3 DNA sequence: TGTGCCAGCAGCTTCAAACCTGGGGAGATCTACGAGCAGTACTTC.

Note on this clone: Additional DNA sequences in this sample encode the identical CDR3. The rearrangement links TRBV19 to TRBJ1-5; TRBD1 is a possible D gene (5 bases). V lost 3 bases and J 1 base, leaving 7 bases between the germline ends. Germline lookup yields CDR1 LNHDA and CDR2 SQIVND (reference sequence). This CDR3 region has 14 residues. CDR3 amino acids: CASSIWGSNQPQHF. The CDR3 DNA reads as TGTGCCAGTAGTATTTGGGGCAGCAATCAGCCCCAGCATTTT.

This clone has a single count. The CDR3 bases are TGTGCCACCAGCAGAGATAAGACAGCTGGCCTTGAAGCTTTCTTT. Translating it yields CATSRDKTAGLEAFF. The chain recombines TRBV15 with TRBJ1-1; D possibly corresponds to TRBD1 (5 bases). CDR1 is LNHNV, CDR2 YYDKDF, per germline (reference sequence). CDR3 size: 15 residues. The ends were cut back, 0 bases at V and 7 bases at J, with 15 bases in the middle.